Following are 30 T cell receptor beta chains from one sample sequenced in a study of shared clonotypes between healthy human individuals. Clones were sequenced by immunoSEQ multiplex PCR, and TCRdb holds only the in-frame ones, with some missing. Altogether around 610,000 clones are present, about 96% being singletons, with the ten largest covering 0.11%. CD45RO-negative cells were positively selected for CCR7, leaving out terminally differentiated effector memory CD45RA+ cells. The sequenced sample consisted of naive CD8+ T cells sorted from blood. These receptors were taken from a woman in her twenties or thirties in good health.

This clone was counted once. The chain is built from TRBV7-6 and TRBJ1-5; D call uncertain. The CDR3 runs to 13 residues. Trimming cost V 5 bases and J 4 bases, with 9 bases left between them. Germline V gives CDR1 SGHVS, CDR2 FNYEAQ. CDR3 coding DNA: TGTGCCAGCAGCGCCGCGGTGAATCAGCCCCAGCATTTT. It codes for CASSAAVNQPQHF.

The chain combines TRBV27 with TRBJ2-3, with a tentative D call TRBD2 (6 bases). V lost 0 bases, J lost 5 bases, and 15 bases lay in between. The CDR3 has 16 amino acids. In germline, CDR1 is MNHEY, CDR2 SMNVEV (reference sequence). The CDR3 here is CASSLSVGGDQDTQYF. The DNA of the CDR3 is TGTGCCAGCAGTTTATCTGTAGGAGGGGATCAAGATACGCAGTATTTT.

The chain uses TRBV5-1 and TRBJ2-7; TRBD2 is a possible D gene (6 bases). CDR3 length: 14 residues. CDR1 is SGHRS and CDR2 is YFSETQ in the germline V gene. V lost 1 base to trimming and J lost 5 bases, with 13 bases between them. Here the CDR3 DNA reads TGCGCCAGCAGCTTGCTTACTAGCCGGGACGAGCAGTACTTC. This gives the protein CASSLLTSRDEQYF.

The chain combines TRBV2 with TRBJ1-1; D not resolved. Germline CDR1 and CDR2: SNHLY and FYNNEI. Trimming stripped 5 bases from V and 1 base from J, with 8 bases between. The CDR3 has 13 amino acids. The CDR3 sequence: CASSLAGNTEAFF. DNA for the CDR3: TGTGCCAGCAGTCTTGCGGGGAACACTGAAGCTTTCTTT.

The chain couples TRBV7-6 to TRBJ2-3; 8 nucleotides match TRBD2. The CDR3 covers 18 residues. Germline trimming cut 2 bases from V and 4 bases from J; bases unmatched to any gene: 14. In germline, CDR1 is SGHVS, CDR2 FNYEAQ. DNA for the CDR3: TGTGCCAGCAGCTTATGGCGGCGGGAGGTCCGGGGGGCAGATACGCAGTATTTT. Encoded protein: CASSLWRREVRGADTQYF.

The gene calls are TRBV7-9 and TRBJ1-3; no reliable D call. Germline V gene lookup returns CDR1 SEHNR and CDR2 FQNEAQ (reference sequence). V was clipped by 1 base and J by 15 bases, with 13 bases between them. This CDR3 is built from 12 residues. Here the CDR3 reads CASSLETGSPYF. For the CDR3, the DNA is TGTGCCAGCAGCTTAGAAACGGGGTCCCCATATTTT.

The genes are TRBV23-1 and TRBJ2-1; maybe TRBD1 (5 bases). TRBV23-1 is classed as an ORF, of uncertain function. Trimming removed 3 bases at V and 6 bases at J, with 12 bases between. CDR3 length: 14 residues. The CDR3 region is CASSHRERTNEQFF. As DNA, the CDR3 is TGCGCCAGCAGTCACAGGGAAAGAACCAATGAGCAGTTCTTC.

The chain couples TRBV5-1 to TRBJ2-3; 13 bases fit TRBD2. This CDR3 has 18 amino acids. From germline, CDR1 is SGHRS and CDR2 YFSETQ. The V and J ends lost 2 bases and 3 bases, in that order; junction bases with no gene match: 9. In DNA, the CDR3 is TGCGCCAGCAGCTTCCCCCTATCGACTAGCGGGAGGACAGATACGCAGTATTTT. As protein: CASSFPLSTSGRTDTQYF.

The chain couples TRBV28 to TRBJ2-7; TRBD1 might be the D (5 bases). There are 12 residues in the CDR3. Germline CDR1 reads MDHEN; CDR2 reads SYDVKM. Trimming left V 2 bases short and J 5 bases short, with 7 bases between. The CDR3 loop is CASSLGADEQYF. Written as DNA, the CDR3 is TGTGCCAGCAGTTTAGGGGCAGACGAGCAGTACTTC.

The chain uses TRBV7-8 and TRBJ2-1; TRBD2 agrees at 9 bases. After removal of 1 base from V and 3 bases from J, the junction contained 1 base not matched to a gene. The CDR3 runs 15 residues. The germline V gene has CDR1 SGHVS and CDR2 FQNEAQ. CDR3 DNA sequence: TGTGCCAGCAGCTTAGTAGCGGGAGACTACAATGAGCAGTTCTTC. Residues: CASSLVAGDYNEQFF.

The CDR3 sequence: CASSPMLAGESYEQYF. The CDR3 DNA reads TGTGCCAGCAGCCCTATGTTGGCGGGGGAGTCCTACGAGCAGTACTTC. The rearrangement links TRBV7-9 to TRBJ2-7; TRBD2 matches at 7 bases. This CDR3 comprises 16 residues. Germline CDR1 SEHNR, CDR2 FQNEAQ (reference sequence). The V and J ends lost 5 bases and 1 base, in that order; junction bases with no gene match: 11.

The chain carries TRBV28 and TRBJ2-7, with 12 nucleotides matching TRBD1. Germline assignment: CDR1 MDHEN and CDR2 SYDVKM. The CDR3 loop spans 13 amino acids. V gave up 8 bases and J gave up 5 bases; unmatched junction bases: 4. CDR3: CASRDRGLHEQYF. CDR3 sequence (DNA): TGTGCCAGCCGGGACAGGGGGCTTCACGAGCAGTACTTC.

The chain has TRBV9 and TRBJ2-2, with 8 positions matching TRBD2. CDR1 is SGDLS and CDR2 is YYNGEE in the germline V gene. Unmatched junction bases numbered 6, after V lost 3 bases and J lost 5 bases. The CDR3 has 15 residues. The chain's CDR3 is CASSGDGTRTGELFF. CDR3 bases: TGTGCCAGCAGCGGCGATGGGACTAGGACCGGGGAGCTGTTTTTT.

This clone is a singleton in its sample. CDR3 DNA sequence: TGCGCCAGCACGGCAGGGCGGGAAGCTTTCTTT. Translated: CASTAGREAFF. This rearrangement joins TRBV5-1 to TRBJ1-1; D is perhaps TRBD1 (5 bases). The CDR3 has 11 amino acids. V was trimmed by 6 bases and J by 8 bases, leaving 11 bases between them. Germline lookup yields CDR1 SGHRS and CDR2 YFSETQ.

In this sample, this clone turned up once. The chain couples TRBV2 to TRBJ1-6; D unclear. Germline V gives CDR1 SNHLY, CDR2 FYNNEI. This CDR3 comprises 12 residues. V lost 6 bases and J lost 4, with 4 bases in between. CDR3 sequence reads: CASRRYNSPLHF. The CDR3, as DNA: TGTGCCAGCAGACGATATAATTCACCCCTCCACTTT.

Written as DNA, the CDR3 is TGCGCCAGCAGAAGCGGGACAGGGGGCAACTATGGCTACACCTTC. This translates into CASRSGTGGNYGYTF. The gene calls are TRBV10-2 and TRBJ1-2; 12 bases align to TRBD1. The CDR3 is made up of 15 amino acids. J was trimmed by 2 bases and V by 6 bases; bases with no gene match: 4. CDR1 and CDR2 from the germline V gene are WSHSY and SAAADI.

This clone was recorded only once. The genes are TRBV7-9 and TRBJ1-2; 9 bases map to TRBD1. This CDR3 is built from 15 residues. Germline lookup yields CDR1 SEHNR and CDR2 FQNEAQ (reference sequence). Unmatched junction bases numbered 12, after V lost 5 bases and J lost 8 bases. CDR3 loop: CASSEQGASDFGYTF. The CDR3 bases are TGTGCCAGCAGCGAACAGGGGGCCTCCGATTTCGGCTACACCTTC.

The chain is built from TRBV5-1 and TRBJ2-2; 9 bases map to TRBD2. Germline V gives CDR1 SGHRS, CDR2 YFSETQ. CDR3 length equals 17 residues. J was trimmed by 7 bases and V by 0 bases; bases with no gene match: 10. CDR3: CASSLVLSSGKGGELFF. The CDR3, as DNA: TGCGCCAGCAGCTTGGTTTTGTCTAGCGGGAAAGGCGGGGAGCTGTTTTTT.

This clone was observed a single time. This CDR3 is CASSLVLGRSTTNEKLFF. Here the CDR3 DNA reads TGTGCCAGCAGCTTGGTCTTAGGGAGATCCACAACTAATGAAAAACTGTTTTTT. This rearrangement joins TRBV5-8 to TRBJ1-4; D is ambiguous. Per germline, CDR1 SGHTS and CDR2 YDEGEE. The V end was cut by 0 bases, the J end by 0 bases, with 15 bases between. The CDR3 totals 18 residues.

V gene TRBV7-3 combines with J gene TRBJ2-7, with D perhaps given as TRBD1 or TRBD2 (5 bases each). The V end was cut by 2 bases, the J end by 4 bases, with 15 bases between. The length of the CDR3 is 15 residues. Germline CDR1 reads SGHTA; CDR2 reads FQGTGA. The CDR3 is CASSLGTALFYEQYF. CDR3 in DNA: TGTGCCAGCAGCTTAGGGACCGCTCTTTTTTACGAGCAGTACTTC.

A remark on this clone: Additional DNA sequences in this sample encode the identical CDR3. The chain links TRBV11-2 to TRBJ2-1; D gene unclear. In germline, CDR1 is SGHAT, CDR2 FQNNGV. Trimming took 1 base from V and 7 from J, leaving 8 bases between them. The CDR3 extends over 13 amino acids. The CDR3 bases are TGTGCCAGCAGCTTAGGGGCAGGAAATGAGCAGTTCTTC. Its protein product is CASSLGAGNEQFF.

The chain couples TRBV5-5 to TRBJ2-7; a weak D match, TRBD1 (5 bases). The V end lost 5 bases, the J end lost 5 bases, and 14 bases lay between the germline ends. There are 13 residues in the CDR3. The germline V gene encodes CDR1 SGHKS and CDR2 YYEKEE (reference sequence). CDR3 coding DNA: TGTGCCAGCAGTTACGTCAGGGTCAACGAGCAGTACTTC. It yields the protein CASSYVRVNEQYF. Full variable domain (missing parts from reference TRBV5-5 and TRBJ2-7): DAGVTQSPTHLIKTRGQQVTLRCSPISGHKSVSWYQQVLGQGPQFIFQYYEKEERGRGNFPDRFSARQFPNYSSELNVNALLLGDSALYLCASSYVRVNEQYFGPGTRLTVT.

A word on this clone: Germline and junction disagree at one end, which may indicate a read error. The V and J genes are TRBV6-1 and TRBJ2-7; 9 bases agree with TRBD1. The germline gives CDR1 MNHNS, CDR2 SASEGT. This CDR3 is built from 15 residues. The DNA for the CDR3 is TGTGCCAGCAGTCAGGGAACAGGGGGCGTTTACGAGCAGTACTTT. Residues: CASSQGTGGVYEQYF.

Here the CDR3 reads CASSQEQGSYEQYF. The CDR3 DNA reads TGCGCCAGCAGCCAAGAGCAGGGGTCCTACGAGCAGTACTTC. This rearrangement joins TRBV4-1 to TRBJ2-7, with a weak D call TRBD1 (6 bases). The CDR3 length is 14 residues. V was pared by 0 bases and J by 1 base, with 7 bases between. CDR1 is MGHRA, CDR2 YSYEKL, per germline.

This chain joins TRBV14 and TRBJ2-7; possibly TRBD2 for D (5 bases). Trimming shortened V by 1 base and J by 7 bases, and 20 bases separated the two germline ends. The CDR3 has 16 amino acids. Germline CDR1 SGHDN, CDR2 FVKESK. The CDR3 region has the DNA TGTGCCAGCAGCCAAGTAGAGCGTGGTAGCGCGGTAGAGCAGTACTTC. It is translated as CASSQVERGSAVEQYF.

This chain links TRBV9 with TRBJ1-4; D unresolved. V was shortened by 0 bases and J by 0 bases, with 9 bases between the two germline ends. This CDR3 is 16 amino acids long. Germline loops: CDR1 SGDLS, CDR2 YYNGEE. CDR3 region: CASSVDAGPTNEKLFF. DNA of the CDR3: TGTGCCAGCAGCGTAGACGCAGGACCAACTAATGAAAAACTGTTTTTT.

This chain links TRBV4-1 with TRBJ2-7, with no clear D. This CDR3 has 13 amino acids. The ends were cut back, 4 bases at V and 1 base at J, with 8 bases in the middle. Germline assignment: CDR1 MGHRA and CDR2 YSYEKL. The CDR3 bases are TGCGCCAGCAGCCCCCCTGAGTCCTACGAGCAGTACTTC. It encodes CASSPPESYEQYF.

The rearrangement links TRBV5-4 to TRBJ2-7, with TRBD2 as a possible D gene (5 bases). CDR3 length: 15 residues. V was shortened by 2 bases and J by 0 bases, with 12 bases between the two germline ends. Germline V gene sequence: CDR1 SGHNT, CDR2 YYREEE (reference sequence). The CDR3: CASSFISDSSYEQYF. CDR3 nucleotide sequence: TGTGCCAGCAGCTTTATTAGCGATAGCTCCTACGAGCAGTACTTC.

The CDR3 sequence is CSVENRGHEQFF. The CDR3 DNA sequence: TGCAGCGTTGAAAACAGGGGGCATGAGCAGTTCTTC. This chain links TRBV29-1 with TRBJ2-1; 9 bases are a match to TRBD1. Germline V gene lookup returns CDR1 SQVTM and CDR2 ANQGSEA. The CDR3 spans 12 residues. V lost 2 bases and J lost 8; bases outside the gene matches: 1.

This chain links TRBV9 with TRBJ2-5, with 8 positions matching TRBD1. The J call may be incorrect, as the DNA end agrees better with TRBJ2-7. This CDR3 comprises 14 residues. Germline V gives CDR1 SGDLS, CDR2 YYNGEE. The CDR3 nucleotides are TGTGCCAGCAGCCCCCGGACAGGGTTCGACGAGCAGTACTTC. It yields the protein CASSPRTGFDEQYF.